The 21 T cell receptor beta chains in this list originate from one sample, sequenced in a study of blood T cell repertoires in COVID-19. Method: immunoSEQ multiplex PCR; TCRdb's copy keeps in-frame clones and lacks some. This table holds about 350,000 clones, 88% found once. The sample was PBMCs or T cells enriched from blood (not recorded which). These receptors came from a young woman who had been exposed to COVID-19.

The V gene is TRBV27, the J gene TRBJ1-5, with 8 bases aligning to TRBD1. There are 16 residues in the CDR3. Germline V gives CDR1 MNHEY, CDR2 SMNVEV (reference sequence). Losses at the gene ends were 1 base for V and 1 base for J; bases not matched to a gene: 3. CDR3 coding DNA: TGTGCCAGCAGTTTATATGGACAGGGAAGCAATCAGCCCCAGCATTTT. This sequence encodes CASSLYGQGSNQPQHF.

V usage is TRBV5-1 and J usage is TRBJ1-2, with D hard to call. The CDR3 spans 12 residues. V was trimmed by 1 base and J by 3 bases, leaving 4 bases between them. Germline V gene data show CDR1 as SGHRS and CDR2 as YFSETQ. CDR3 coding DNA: TGCGCCAGCAGCTTGTCATACTATGGCTACACCTTC. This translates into CASSLSYYGYTF.

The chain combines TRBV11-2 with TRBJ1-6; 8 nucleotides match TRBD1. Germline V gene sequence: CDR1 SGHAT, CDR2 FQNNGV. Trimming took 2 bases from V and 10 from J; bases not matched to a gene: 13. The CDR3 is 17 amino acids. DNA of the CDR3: TGTGCCAGCAGCTTAACCCAGGGGGCCGGTTTTTTCTCACCCCTCCACTTT. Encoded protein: CASSLTQGAGFFSPLHF.

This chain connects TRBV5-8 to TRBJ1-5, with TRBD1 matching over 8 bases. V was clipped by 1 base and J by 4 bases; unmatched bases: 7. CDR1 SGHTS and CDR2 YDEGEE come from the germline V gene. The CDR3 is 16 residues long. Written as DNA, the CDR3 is TGTGCCAGCAGCTTGAGGGGTCGGACAGGGAATCAGCCCCAGCATTTT. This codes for CASSLRGRTGNQPQHF.

The CDR3 spells CASSPGDRGNYGYTF. The CDR3, as DNA: TGTGCCAGCAGCCCCGGGGACAGAGGTAACTATGGCTACACCTTC. V usage is TRBV13 and J usage is TRBJ1-2; 7 bases match TRBD1. Unmatched junction bases numbered 7, after V lost 5 bases and J lost 1 base. Germline V gene data show CDR1 as PRHDT and CDR2 as FYEKMQ (reference sequence). This CDR3 spans 15 amino acids. The full variable domain, its missing parts supplied by reference TRBV13 and TRBJ1-2, is AAGVIQSPRHLIKEKRETATLKCYPIPRHDTVYWYQQGPGQDPQFLISFYEKMQSDKGSIPDRFSAQQFSDYHSELNMSSLELGDSALYFCASSPGDRGNYGYTFGSGTRLTVV.

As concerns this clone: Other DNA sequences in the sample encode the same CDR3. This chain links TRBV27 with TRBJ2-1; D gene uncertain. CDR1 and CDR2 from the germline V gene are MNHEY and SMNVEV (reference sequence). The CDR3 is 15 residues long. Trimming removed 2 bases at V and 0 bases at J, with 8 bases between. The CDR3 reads CASSLAPSSYNEQFF. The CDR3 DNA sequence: TGTGCCAGCAGTTTAGCCCCGAGCTCCTACAATGAGCAGTTCTTC.

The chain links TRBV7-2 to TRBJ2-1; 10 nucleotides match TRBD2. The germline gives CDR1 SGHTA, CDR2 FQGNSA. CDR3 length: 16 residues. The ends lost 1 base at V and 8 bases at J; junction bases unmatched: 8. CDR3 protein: CASSLGGLAGADEQFF. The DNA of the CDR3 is TGTGCCAGCAGCTTAGGAGGCCTAGCGGGAGCCGATGAGCAGTTCTTC.

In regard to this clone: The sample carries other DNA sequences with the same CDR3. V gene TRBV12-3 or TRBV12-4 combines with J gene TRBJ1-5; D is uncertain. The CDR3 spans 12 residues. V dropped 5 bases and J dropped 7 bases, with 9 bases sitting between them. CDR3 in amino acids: CASSLGVQPQHF. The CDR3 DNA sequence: TGTGCCAGCAGTCTCGGGGTCCAGCCCCAGCATTTT.

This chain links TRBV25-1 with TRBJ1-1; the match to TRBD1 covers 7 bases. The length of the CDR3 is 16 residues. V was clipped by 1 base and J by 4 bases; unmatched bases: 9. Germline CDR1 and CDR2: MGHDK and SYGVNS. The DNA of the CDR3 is TGTGCCAGCAGTGAATTCCAGGGACAGCCCTCCACTGAAGCTTTCTTT. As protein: CASSEFQGQPSTEAFF.

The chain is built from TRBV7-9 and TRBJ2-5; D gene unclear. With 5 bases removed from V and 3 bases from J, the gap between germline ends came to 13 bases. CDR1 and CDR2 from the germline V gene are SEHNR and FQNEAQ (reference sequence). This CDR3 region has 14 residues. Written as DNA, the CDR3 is TGTGCCAGCAGCCCCACAGCCTTCAAAGAGACCCAGTACTTC. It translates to CASSPTAFKETQYF. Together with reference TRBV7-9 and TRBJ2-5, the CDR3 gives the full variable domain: DTGVSQNPRHKITKRGQNVTFRCDPISEHNRLYWYRQTLGQGPEFLTYFQNEAQLEKSRLLSDRFSAERPKGSFSTLEIQRTEQGDSAMYLCASSPTAFKETQYFGPGTRLLVL.

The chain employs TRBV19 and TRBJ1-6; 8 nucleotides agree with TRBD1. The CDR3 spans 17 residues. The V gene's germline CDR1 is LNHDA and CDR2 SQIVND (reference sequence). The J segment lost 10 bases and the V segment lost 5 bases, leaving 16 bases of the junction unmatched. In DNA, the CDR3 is TGTGCCAGTAGTTCCCGCCCGGCACAGGGGGTGAGGTCACCCCTCCACTTT. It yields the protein CASSSRPAQGVRSPLHF.

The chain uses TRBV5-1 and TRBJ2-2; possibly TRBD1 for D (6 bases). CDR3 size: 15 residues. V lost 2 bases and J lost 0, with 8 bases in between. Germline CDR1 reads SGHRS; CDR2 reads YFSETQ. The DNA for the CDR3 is TGCGCCAGCAGCTTACGGGACACGAACACCGGGGAGCTGTTTTTT. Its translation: CASSLRDTNTGELFF. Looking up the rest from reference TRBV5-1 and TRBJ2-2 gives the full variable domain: KAGVTQTPRYLIKTRGQQVTLSCSPISGHRSVSWYQQTPGQGLQFLFEYFSETQRNKGNFPGRFSGRQFSNSRSEMNVSTLELGDSALYLCASSLRDTNTGELFFGEGSRLTVL.

The CDR3 sequence is CASVGTGKNTEAFF. The CDR3 DNA reads TGTGCCAGCGTAGGGACAGGGAAGAACACTGAAGCTTTCTTT. This chain connects TRBV25-1 to TRBJ1-1, with 9 bases matching TRBD1. Trimming removed 8 bases from V and 1 base from J; junction bases left unmatched: 5. The CDR3 is 14 residues long. Germline values: CDR1 MGHDK, CDR2 SYGVNS.

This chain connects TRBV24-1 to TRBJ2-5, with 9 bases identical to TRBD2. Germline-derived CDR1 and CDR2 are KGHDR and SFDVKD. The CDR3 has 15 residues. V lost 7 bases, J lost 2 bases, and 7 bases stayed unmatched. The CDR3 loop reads CATSRTSERQETQYF. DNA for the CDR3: TGTGCCACCAGCCGGACTAGCGAGAGACAAGAGACCCAGTACTTC.

CDR3 bases: TGCGCCAGCAGTGAGAGCGTGGGGACAACCCAGTACTTC. Translated, it gives CASSESVGTTQYF. The V call is TRBV10-1, the J call TRBJ2-5; a possible D gene is TRBD1 (6 bases). Germline V gene data show CDR1 as WNHNN and CDR2 as SYGVQD (reference sequence). V was clipped by 2 bases and J by 8 bases, with 12 bases between them. This CDR3 has 13 amino acids.

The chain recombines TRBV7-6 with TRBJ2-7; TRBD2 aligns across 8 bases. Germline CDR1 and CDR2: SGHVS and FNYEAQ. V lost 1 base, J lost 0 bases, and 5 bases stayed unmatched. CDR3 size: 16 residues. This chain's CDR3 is CASSLGGGPSSYEQYF. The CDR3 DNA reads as TGTGCCAGCAGCTTAGGCGGGGGGCCCAGCTCCTACGAGCAGTACTTC.

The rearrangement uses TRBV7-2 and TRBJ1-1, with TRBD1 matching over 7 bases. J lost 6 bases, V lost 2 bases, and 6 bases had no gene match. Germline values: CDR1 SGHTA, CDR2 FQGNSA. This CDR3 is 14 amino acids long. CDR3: CASSLSRDSPEAFF. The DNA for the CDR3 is TGTGCCAGCAGCTTAAGTCGGGACAGCCCTGAAGCTTTCTTT.

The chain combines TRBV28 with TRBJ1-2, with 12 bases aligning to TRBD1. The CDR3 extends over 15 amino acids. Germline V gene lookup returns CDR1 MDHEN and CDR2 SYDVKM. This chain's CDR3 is CASSFGTGGAYGYTF. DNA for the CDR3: TGTGCTTCATCCTTCGGGACAGGGGGCGCCTATGGCTACACCTTC.

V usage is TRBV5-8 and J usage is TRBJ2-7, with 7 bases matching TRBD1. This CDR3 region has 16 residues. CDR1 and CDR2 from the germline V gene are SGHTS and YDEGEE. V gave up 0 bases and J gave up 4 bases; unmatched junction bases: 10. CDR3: CASSLDVGRGMYEQYF. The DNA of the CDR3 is TGTGCCAGCAGCTTGGATGTGGGCAGGGGGATGTACGAGCAGTACTTC.

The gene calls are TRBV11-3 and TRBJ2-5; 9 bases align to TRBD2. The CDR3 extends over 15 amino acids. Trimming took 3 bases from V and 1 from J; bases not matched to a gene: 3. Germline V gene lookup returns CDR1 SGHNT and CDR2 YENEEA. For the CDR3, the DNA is TGTGCCAGCAGCTTGGCTAGCGGGACCCAAGAGACCCAGTACTTC. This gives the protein CASSLASGTQETQYF.

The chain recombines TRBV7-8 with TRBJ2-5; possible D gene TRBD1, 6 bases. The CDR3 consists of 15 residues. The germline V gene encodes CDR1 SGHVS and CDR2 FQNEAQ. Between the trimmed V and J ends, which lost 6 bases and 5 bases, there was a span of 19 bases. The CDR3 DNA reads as TGTGCCAGCAGGCACCGGCGGACAGCCGGGGAGACCCAGTACTTC. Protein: CASRHRRTAGETQYF.